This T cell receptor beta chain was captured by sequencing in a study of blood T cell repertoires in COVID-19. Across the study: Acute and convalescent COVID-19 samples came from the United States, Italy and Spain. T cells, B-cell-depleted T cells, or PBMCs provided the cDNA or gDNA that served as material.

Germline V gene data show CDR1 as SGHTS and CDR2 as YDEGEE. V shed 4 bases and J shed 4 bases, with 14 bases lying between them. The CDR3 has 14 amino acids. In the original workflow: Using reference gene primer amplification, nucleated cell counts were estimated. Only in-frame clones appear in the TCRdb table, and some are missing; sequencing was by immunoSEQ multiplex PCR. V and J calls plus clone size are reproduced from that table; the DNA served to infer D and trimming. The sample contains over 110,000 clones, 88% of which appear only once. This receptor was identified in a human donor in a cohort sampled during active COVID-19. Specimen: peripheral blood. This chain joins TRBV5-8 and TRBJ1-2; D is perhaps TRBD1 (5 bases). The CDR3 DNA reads TGTGCCAGCAGCCGGCTCCAGGGAACCTATGGCTACACCTTC. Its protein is CASSRLQGTYGYTF.